Listed below are T cell receptor beta chains from one sample, sequenced in a study of blood T cell repertoires in COVID-19. Sequencing used immunoSEQ multiplex PCR; TCRdb keeps in-frame clones, though not all of them. The sample yields roughly 160,000 clones, around 87% seen once. The sequenced sample was peripheral blood. The receptors were gathered from a man younger than 30 with acute or convalescent COVID-19. The CDR3 runs from the conserved cysteine through the conserved F or W. D genes are given only for firm matches. For some rows the clone size is stated as once, few or many, or as a class when expanded; others skip it.

abundance | d_gene | j_gene | v_gene | CDR3aa | CDR3nt
. | . | TRBJ1-4 | TRBV21-1 | CASSNRGRHEKLFF | TGTGCCAGCAGCAACAGGGGGCGCCATGAAAAACTGTTTTTT
. | . | TRBJ2-2 | TRBV3-1/TRBV3-2 | CASSQRGANTGELFF | TGTGCCAGCAGCCAGCGGGGAGCGAACACCGGGGAGCTGTTTTTT
. | . | TRBJ2-2 | TRBV3-1/TRBV3-2 | CASSRGSANTGELFF | TGTGCCAGCAGCCGGGGCTCCGCGAACACCGGGGAGCTGTTTTTT
. | TRBD1 | TRBJ1-5 | TRBV19 | CASRDSDNSNQPQHF | TGTGCCAGCAGGGACAGCGACAATAGCAATCAGCCCCAGCATTTT
. | . | TRBJ1-1 | TRBV6-5 | CASGQNREAFF | TGTGCCAGCGGGCAGAACCGTGAAGCTTTCTTT
once | . | TRBJ1-6 | TRBV2 | CASSVGRAYESPLHF | TGTGCCAGCAGTGTGGGGAGGGCTTACGAATCACCCCTCCACTTT
. | TRBD1 | TRBJ1-3 | TRBV2 | CASRGQGRKGNTIYF | TGTGCCAGCAGAGGACAGGGAAGGAAAGGAAACACCATATATTTT
. | . | TRBJ2-6 | TRBV4-1 | CASSQADFLNSGANVLTF | TGCGCCAGCAGCCAAGCGGACTTTCTCAACTCTGGGGCCAACGTCCTGACTTTC
. | . | TRBJ1-1 | TRBV12-3/TRBV12-4 | CASTRSMNTEAFF | TGTGCCAGCACAAGGAGCATGAACACTGAAGCTTTCTTT
. | . | TRBJ1-2 | TRBV7-9 | CASSYELYEGYTF | TGTGCCAGCAGCTACGAGCTATACGAAGGCTACACCTTC
. | TRBD1 | TRBJ2-3 | TRBV7-9 | CASSFMTGNTDTQYF | TGTGCCAGCAGCTTTATGACAGGGAACACAGATACGCAGTATTTT
. | TRBD2 | TRBJ2-5 | TRBV13 | CASSLVGSGGETQYF | TGTGCCAGCAGCTTAGTTGGTAGCGGGGGCGAGACCCAGTACTTC
. | TRBD1 | TRBJ1-2 | TRBV5-4 | CASSRDSLSSGGYTF | TGTGCCAGCAGCAGGGACAGCTTAAGCTCGGGGGGCTACACCTTC
. | TRBD1 | TRBJ2-5 | TRBV5-1 | CASSPDRGRLETQYF | TGCGCCAGCAGCCCCGACAGGGGGCGTTTGGAGACCCAGTACTTC
. | . | TRBJ1-1 | TRBV28 | CAIWRGAGTEAFF | TGTGCCATCTGGCGGGGCGCGGGGACTGAAGCTTTCTTT
. | TRBD1 | TRBJ2-1 | TRBV6-5 | CAKTGAINEQFF | TGTGCCAAGACAGGGGCTATCAATGAGCAGTTCTTC
. | . | TRBJ2-5 | TRBV25-1 | CASSESDRLYETQYF | TGTGCCAGCAGTGAATCCGACAGGCTTTACGAGACCCAGTACTTC
few | . | TRBJ1-5 | TRBV30 | CAWSVAAGRPQHF | TGTGCCTGGAGTGTGGCGGCGGGGAGGCCCCAGCATTTT
. | . | TRBJ2-2 | TRBV10-3 | CAISVTATGELFF | TGTGCCATCAGTGTGACAGCCACCGGGGAGCTGTTTTTT
. | TRBD1 | TRBJ1-1 | TRBV7-3 | CASSAQGNTEAFF | TGTGCCAGCAGCGCACAGGGGAACACTGAAGCCTTCTTT
. | TRBD2 | TRBJ2-7 | TRBV18 | CASSPGVELAGGRGYEQYF | TGTGCCAGCTCACCAGGTGTAGAACTAGCGGGGGGCCGCGGCTACGAGCAGTACTTC
. | . | TRBJ2-4 | TRBV25-1 | CASSESLLGGVKNIQYF | TGTGCCAGCAGTGAATCACTATTGGGAGGAGTCAAAAACATTCAGTACTTC
. | . | TRBJ2-2 | TRBV3-1/TRBV3-2 | CASSPGPGDTGELFF | TGTGCCAGCAGCCCCGGACCCGGGGACACCGGGGAGCTGTTTTTT
. | . | TRBJ1-5 | TRBV28 | CASSLGHNQPQHF | TGTGCCAGCAGTTTAGGACACAATCAGCCCCAGCATTTT
. | . | TRBJ1-1 | TRBV9 | CASSPYREKNTEAFF | TGTGCCAGCAGCCCCTACAGGGAAAAGAACACTGAAGCTTTCTTT
. | TRBD2 | TRBJ2-3 | TRBV6-5 | CASTPTSGGADTQYF | TGTGCCAGCACCCCCACTAGCGGGGGGGCCGATACGCAGTATTTT
. | TRBD1 | TRBJ2-5 | TRBV19 | CASSNFQGAGETQYF | TGTGCCAGTAGCAACTTTCAGGGGGCCGGCGAGACCCAGTACTTC
. | . | TRBJ1-1 | TRBV29-1 | CSGKGGDPEAFF | TGCAGCGGAAAGGGGGGGGACCCTGAAGCTTTCTTT
. | . | TRBJ1-1 | TRBV7-9 | CASSLKSDTEAFF | TGTGCCAGCAGCTTAAAGTCGGACACTGAAGCTTTCTTT
. | . | TRBJ1-1 | TRBV19 | CASSMIGDMNTEAFF | TGTGCCAGTAGTATGATCGGCGACATGAACACTGAAGCTTTCTTT
. | . | TRBJ2-1 | TRBV7-9 | CASSLPGSSYNEQFF | TGTGCCAGCAGCTTACCGGGGAGCTCCTACAATGAGCAGTTCTTC